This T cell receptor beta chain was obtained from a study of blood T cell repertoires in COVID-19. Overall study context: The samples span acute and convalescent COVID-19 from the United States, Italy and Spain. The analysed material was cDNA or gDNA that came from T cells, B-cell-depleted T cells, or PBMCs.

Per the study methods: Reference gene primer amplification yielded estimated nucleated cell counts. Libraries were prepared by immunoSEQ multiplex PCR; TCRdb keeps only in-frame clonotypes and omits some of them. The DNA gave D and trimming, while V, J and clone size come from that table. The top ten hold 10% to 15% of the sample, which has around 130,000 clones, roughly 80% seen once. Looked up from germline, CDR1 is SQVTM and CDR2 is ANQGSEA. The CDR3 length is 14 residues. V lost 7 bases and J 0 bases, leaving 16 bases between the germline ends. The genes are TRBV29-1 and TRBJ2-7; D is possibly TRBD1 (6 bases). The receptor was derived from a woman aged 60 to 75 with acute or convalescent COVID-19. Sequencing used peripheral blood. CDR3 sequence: CSGHTGLSSYEQYF. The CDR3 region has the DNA TGCAGCGGCCACACAGGGCTTAGCTCCTACGAGCAGTACTTC.